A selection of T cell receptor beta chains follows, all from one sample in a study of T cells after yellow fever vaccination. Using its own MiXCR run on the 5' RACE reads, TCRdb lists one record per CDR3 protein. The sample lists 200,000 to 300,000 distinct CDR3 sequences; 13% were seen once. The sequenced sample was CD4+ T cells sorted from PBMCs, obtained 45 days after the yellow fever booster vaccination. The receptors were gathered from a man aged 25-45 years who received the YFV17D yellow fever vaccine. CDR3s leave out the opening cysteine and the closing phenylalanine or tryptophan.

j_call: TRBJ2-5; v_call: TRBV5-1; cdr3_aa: ASSQTGETQY
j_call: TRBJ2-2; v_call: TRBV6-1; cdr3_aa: ASRQGAYTGELF
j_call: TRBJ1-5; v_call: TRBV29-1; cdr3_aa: SVVFIAGDNQPQH
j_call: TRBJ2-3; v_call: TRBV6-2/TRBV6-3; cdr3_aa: ASSFRSGHPDTQY
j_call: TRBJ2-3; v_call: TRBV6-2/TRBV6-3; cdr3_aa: ASSSASGRTNTQY
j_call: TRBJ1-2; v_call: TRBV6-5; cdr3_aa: ASQQVWEGYGYT
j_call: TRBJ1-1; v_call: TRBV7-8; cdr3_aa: ASSSRGHLNTEAF
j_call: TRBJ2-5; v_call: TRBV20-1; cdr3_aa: SAWTSGRGDQY
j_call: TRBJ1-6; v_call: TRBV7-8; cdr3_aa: ASSLRDRRLYNSPLH
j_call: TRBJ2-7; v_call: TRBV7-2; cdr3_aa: ASSKGLAGGYEQY
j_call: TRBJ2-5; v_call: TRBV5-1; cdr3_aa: ASSALAGARETQY
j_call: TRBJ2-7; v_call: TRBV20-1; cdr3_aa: SAGIRDPSREQY
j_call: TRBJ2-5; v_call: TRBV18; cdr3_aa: ASSPNLGETQY
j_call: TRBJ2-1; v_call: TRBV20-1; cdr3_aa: SASRPRTSYNEQF
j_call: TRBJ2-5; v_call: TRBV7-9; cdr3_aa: ASTLPGGEETQY
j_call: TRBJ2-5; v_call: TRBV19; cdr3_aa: ASSRYSAQETQY
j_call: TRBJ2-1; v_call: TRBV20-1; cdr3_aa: SSRLAGGGEQF
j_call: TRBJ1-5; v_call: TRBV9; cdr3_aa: ASSVGQPGQPQH
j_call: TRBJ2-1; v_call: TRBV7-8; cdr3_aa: ASSPRVTSTQF
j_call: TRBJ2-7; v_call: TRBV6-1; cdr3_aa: ASSPRETGYKQY
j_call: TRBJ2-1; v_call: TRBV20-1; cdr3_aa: SARQGGSYNEQF
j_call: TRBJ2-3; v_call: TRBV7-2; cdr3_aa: ASSLGTGHTQY
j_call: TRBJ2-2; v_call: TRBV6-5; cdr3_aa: ASSLFSGAGETGELF
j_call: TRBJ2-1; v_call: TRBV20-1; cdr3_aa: SAVHLGGRANEQF